This TCR beta chain was identified in a study of monozygotic twins with cystic fibrosis. General study findings and limits: J usage was most co-twin-similar in 8 of 16 pairs, V in 13. Clonality was generally low (median about 0.01), higher in the most severe patients.

Method: immunoSEQ multiplex PCR; TCRdb's copy keeps in-frame clones and lacks some. Counted here are fewer than 25,000 clones, roughly 89% occurring once; the ten biggest clones make up 1% to 1.5%. A remark on this clone: Its antigen is currently unknown.

Sequenced: blood. The sequence was obtained from a woman in her 30s with cystic fibrosis.

CDR3 coding DNA: TGCGCCAGCAGCGGGGGTATGAACACTGAAGCTTTCTTT. Residues: CASSGGMNTEAFF. The chain couples TRBV5-1 to TRBJ1-1; tentatively, D is TRBD1 (5 bases). CDR1 and CDR2 from the germline V gene are SGHRS and YFSETQ. The ends were cut back, 4 bases at V and 0 bases at J, with 7 bases in the middle. The CDR3 is 13 amino acids.